This TCR beta chain comes out of a study of patients and donors after allogeneic stem cell transplantation. Trimming cost V 4 bases and J 3 bases; bases outside gene matches: 0. There are 13 residues in the CDR3. The germline V gene encodes CDR1 LNHDA and CDR2 SQIVND (reference sequence). TCRdb itself ran the RT-PCR reads through MiXCR, one entry per CDR3 protein. The repertoire holds approximately 90,000 distinct CDR3 sequences, roughly 5.2% seen once, with 2.5% to 3% in the top ten. This clonotype was counted ten times or more. J is TRBJ1-1 and V is TRBV19, with 9 bases fitting TRBD1. The TCR sequence derives from a human donor who was either an allogeneic HSCT recipient or a stem cell or donor lymphocyte infusion donor (not recorded which). It is not recorded whose cells these are; they may come from a transplant donor. Sample: blood, either unsorted or a sorted T cell fraction (not recorded which). The CDR3 region has the DNA TGTGCCAGTAGTAGGGACAGGGACACTGAAGCTTTCTTT. Its translation is CASSRDRDTEAFF.